This TCR beta chain was captured by sequencing in a study of CD8+ T cells in alopecia areata. A word on this clone: No antigen is known for it.

Treatment given: oral pan-JAK inhibitor, 5-10 mg twice daily. Germline V gene sequence: CDR1 GTSNPN, CDR2 SVGIG (reference sequence). The CDR3 contains 13 residues. Trimming removed 4 bases from V and 2 bases from J, with 9 bases in between. Study results and limitations: Association of baseline CD8+ expansion with response is uncertain owing to one nonresponder. For patients receiving tofacitinib, scalp clonality and expanded CD8+ clones among the top 100 significantly decreased.

RNA extraction and reverse transcription yielded cDNA as sequencing template. Sequencing was performed with immunoSEQ multiplex PCR; in TCRdb, only in-frame clones are kept and a portion is missing. The sample yields around 180,000 clones, about three fifths seen once. This specimen consisted of CD4+ T cells sorted from blood, obtained at week 24, from a patient treated with tofacitinib. This receptor was obtained from a human donor with alopecia areata. The chain couples TRBV30 to TRBJ2-1, with unresolved D. The CDR3 bases are TGTGCCTGGAAAGAGAACACCTACAATGAGCAGTTCTTC. Translated: CAWKENTYNEQFF.